The 24 T cell receptor beta chains below were found in one sample sequenced in a study of blood T cells in healthy people across ages. PCR was performed a second time for about 7 to 12 cycles using a sample-barcoded 5' primer and a J-beta primer mix. Using its own MiXCR run on the 5' RACE reads, TCRdb lists one record per CDR3 protein. Altogether about 1,800,000 distinct CDR3 sequences are present, approximately 30% being singletons, with the ten largest covering less than 9.5%. What was sequenced was blood. These receptors originate from a woman aged 25 to 39 in good health.

On this clonotype: Compared with germline, one end of the junction differs, possibly owing to a read error. The CDR3 sequence is CASSFVLAGYNGQFF. CDR3 sequence (DNA): TGTGCCAGCAGTTTTGTCCTGGCGGGCTACAATGGGCAGTTCTTC. The genes are TRBV12-3 or TRBV12-4 and TRBJ2-1, with D tentatively TRBD2 (5 bases). This CDR3 comprises 15 residues.

The chain is built from TRBV24-1 and TRBJ2-5; D is perhaps TRBD2 (6 bases). The CDR3 totals 16 residues. V was shortened by 5 bases and J by 13 bases, with 28 bases between the two germline ends. Germline-derived CDR1 and CDR2 are KGHDR and SFDVKD. CDR3 region: CATSGVSGKDYYERYF. CDR3 DNA sequence: TGTGCCACCAGTGGAGTTAGTGGGAAGGACTACTATGAGCGGTACTTC.

Here the CDR3 reads CASSTRGEQPQHF. For the CDR3, the DNA is TGTGCCAGCTCAACCAGGGGGGAGCAGCCCCAGCATTTT. The chain couples TRBV18 to TRBJ1-5; 7 bases line up with TRBD1. Germline CDR1 and CDR2: KGHSH and LQKENI. The CDR3 is made up of 13 amino acids. V gave up 5 bases and J gave up 7 bases; unmatched junction bases: 5.

This clonotype was found a few times. A much more abundant neighbour one base away suggests this may be a read error. V is TRBV20-1 and J is TRBJ2-1; a possible D gene is TRBD2 (5 bases). Per germline, CDR1 DFQATT and CDR2 SNEGSKA (reference sequence). The CDR3 is made up of 11 amino acids. CDR3: CSTRMGGEQFF. Here the CDR3 DNA reads TGCAGTACTAGAATGGGTGGTGAGCAGTTCTTC.

This chain joins TRBV7-2 and TRBJ2-1; D is perhaps TRBD1 (5 bases). Looked up from germline, CDR1 is SGHTA and CDR2 is FQGNSA. V lost 3 bases to trimming and J lost 1 base, with 19 bases between them. CDR3 length equals 18 residues. The CDR3 loop reads CASSFGIQLQGSYNEQFF. CDR3 in DNA: TGTGCCAGCAGCTTCGGAATACAGCTGCAGGGTTCCTACAATGAGCAGTTCTTC.

The CDR3 region has the DNA TGTGCCAGCAGCTACCTCCGGGACAGCGAATCCTACGAGCAGTACTTC. Amino acid sequence: CASSYLRDSESYEQYF. The chain joins TRBV6-5 to TRBJ2-7; 7 positions match TRBD1. Trimming took 6 bases from V and 1 from J; bases not matched to a gene: 12. Germline V gene sequence: CDR1 MNHEY, CDR2 SVGAGI. The CDR3 contains 16 residues.

The V and J genes are TRBV4-3 and TRBJ1-1; no clear D. The germline V gene encodes CDR1 LGHNA and CDR2 YSLEER. The CDR3 is made up of 14 amino acids. Deletions cut 2 bases from V and 4 bases from J, with 11 bases between. The CDR3 here is CASSQRERGTEAFF. CDR3 bases: TGCGCCAGCAGCCAACGGGAGCGGGGCACTGAAGCTTTCTTT.

This clonotype came up many times. The chain combines TRBV12-3 or TRBV12-4 with TRBJ1-1, with D unresolved. Trimming stripped 5 bases from V and 1 base from J, with 8 bases between. CDR3 size: 13 residues. The CDR3 loop is CASSPRSNTEAFF. The CDR3 DNA reads as TGTGCCAGCAGTCCCCGATCGAACACTGAAGCTTTCTTT.

The rearrangement joins TRBV7-2 to TRBJ2-3; D not certain. Germline V gives CDR1 SGHTA, CDR2 FQGNSA. The CDR3 is 13 residues long. Between the trimmed V and J ends, which lost 1 base and 4 bases, there was a span of 6 bases. The CDR3 loop reads CASSLEWADTQYF. The CDR3 coding sequence is TGTGCCAGCAGCTTAGAATGGGCAGATACGCAGTATTTT.

This chain joins TRBV7-8 and TRBJ2-2; D unclear. Trimming shortened V by 5 bases and J by 1 base, and 14 bases separated the two germline ends. This CDR3 contains 16 residues. Per germline, CDR1 SGHVS and CDR2 FQNEAQ. The CDR3 nucleotides read TGTGCCAGCAGCCCCCCAAACTCCTTGAACACCGGGGAGCTGTTTTTT. Its protein product is CASSPPNSLNTGELFF. Full variable domain (outside the CDR3, taken from reference TRBV7-8 and TRBJ2-2): GAGVSQSPRYKVAKRGQDVALRCDPISGHVSLFWYQQALGQGPEFLTYFQNEAQLDKSGLPSDRFFAERPEGSVSTLKIQRTQQEDSAVYLCASSPPNSLNTGELFFGEGSRLTVL.

The gene calls are TRBV4-3 and TRBJ1-1; D gene unclear. V lost 3 bases and J 3 bases, leaving 8 bases between the germline ends. The V gene's germline CDR1 is LGHNA and CDR2 YSLEER. The CDR3 spans 13 residues. The CDR3 sequence is CASSQQRYTEAFF. The CDR3 coding sequence is TGCGCCAGCAGCCAGCAGAGATACACTGAAGCTTTCTTT.

The chain employs TRBV5-1 and TRBJ1-6; possibly TRBD1 for D (6 bases). Germline assignment: CDR1 SGHRS and CDR2 YFSETQ. The CDR3 length is 14 residues. With 1 base removed from V and 7 bases from J, the gap between germline ends came to 9 bases. In DNA form, the CDR3 reads TGCGCCAGCAGCTTGATGCAGGGGAATTCACCCCTCCACTTT. The encoded protein is CASSLMQGNSPLHF.

The chain uses TRBV5-1 and TRBJ1-2; D remains ambiguous. The CDR3 contains 15 residues. V lost 4 bases and J lost 2, with 15 bases in between. CDR1 is SGHRS, CDR2 YFSETQ, per germline. The CDR3 sequence: CASSPDGVPNYGYTF. The CDR3 region has the DNA TGCGCCAGCAGCCCCGACGGAGTTCCCAACTATGGCTACACCTTC.

The chain couples TRBV5-1 to TRBJ1-1; possible D gene TRBD1, 6 bases. The CDR3 loop spans 16 amino acids. Trimming stripped 3 bases from V and 5 bases from J, with 20 bases between. In germline, CDR1 is SGHRS, CDR2 YFSETQ. The CDR3 region is CASSSTPQGSGTEAFF. In DNA, the CDR3 is TGCGCCAGCAGCTCCACACCTCAGGGGTCGGGAACTGAAGCTTTCTTT. The whole variable domain, filled in from reference TRBV5-1 and TRBJ1-1, reads KAGVTQTPRYLIKTRGQQVTLSCSPISGHRSVSWYQQTPGQGLQFLFEYFSETQRNKGNFPGRFSGRQFSNSRSEMNVSTLELGDSALYLCASSSTPQGSGTEAFFGQGTRLTVV.

This clonotype was counted a few times. The V and J genes are TRBV20-1 and TRBJ2-1; D might be TRBD2 (5 bases). Trimming took off 0 bases at V and 13 bases at J, with 10 bases between the two ends. Germline loops: CDR1 DFQATT, CDR2 SNEGSKA (reference sequence). The CDR3 loop spans 11 amino acids. CDR3 bases: TGCAGTGCTAGAGAAGGAGGTCCTCAGTTCTTC. Translated, it gives CSAREGGPQFF.

The V and J genes are TRBV9 and TRBJ2-1; 8 bases line up with TRBD1. In germline, CDR1 is SGDLS, CDR2 YYNGEE. The length of the CDR3 is 18 residues. V trimming: 2 bases; J trimming: 4 bases; junction bases outside the gene matches: 14. CDR3 coding DNA: TGTGCCAGCAGCGTCACCCCAACCCCCGGGACAGGATACAATGAGCAGTTCTTC. Protein sequence: CASSVTPTPGTGYNEQFF.

This clonotype showed up just a few times. The chain combines TRBV6-2 or TRBV6-3 with TRBJ1-2, with D tentatively TRBD1 (5 bases). Trimming took 2 bases from V and 0 from J, leaving 16 bases between them. Germline loops: CDR1 MNHEY, CDR2 SVGEGT. CDR3 length equals 17 residues. The CDR3 sequence is CASSYDPGTETNYGYTF. The CDR3 nucleotides are TGTGCCAGCAGTTACGATCCCGGGACGGAAACTAACTATGGCTACACCTTC.

The rearrangement uses TRBV29-1 and TRBJ2-1, with 9 bases that match TRBD2. Trimming took 3 bases from V and 8 from J; bases not matched to a gene: 8. The CDR3 is 14 residues long. Germline V CDR1 and CDR2: SQVTM, ANQGSEA. The CDR3: CSVEPIAGVDEQFF. The CDR3 bases are TGCAGCGTTGAGCCGATAGCGGGGGTTGATGAGCAGTTCTTC.

This chain joins TRBV24-1 and TRBJ1-2; D is ambiguous. V lost 3 bases and J lost 8, with 12 bases in between. Germline lookup yields CDR1 KGHDR and CDR2 SFDVKD. This CDR3 has 13 amino acids. The CDR3 DNA reads as TGTGCCACCAGTGATCCGCCCTTCTCCGGCTACACCTTC. This codes for CATSDPPFSGYTF.

J is TRBJ1-5 and V is TRBV28, with D possibly matching TRBD1 (6 bases). Deletions cut 2 bases from V and 2 bases from J, with 10 bases between. CDR3 length equals 15 residues. Germline CDR1 reads MDHEN; CDR2 reads SYDVKM. The CDR3 is CASSLTGIGNQPQHF. The CDR3 region has the DNA TGTGCCAGCAGTTTAACAGGGATTGGCAATCAGCCCCAGCATTTT.

The chain carries TRBV7-3 and TRBJ2-3, with 8 bases lining up with TRBD1. This CDR3 contains 15 residues. Losses at the gene ends were 6 bases for V and 1 base for J; bases not matched to a gene: 6. Germline-derived CDR1 and CDR2 are SGHTA and FQGTGA. The CDR3, as DNA: TGTGCCAGCAGTGACTCAGGGGGCCGCACAGATACGCAGTATTTT. Protein product: CASSDSGGRTDTQYF.

Remarks on this clonotype: A much larger clone lies one base from this, so it may be a read error. The chain joins TRBV9 to TRBJ2-5; tentative D call: TRBD2 (6 bases). CDR3 length: 14 residues. CDR1 and CDR2 from the germline V gene are SGDLS and YYNGEE. The CDR3 DNA is TGTGCCAGCAGCGTGATGGGACTCCAAGAGACCCGGTACTTC. This translates into CASSVMGLQETRYF.

This clonotype was observed a handful of times. The rearrangement joins TRBV3-1 to TRBJ2-1; D uncertain. The CDR3 covers 16 residues. Germline V CDR1 and CDR2: LGHDT, YNNKEL (reference sequence). Deletions cut 2 bases from V and 7 bases from J, with 18 bases between. The CDR3 loop reads CASSQRRAPPANEQFF. The CDR3 coding sequence is TGTGCCAGCAGCCAAAGGCGCGCCCCCCCGGCGAATGAGCAGTTCTTC.

The V gene is TRBV5-1, the J gene TRBJ2-4; D may correspond to TRBD1 or TRBD2 (6 bases each). With the DNA end fitting TRBJ2-7 better, the J assignment may be wrong. CDR1 and CDR2 from the germline V gene are SGHRS and YFSETQ. The CDR3 is 19 residues long. CDR3 in amino acids: CASSLWLAESGAISYEQYF. CDR3 nucleotide sequence: TGCGCCAGCAGCTTATGGTTAGCGGAGTCGGGGGCCATCTCCTACGAGCAGTACTTC.